This T cell receptor (beta chain) was captured in a study of Ad26.COV2.S vaccination and SARS-CoV-2 variants. Treatment: some 20 received Ad26.COV2.S at low or high dose, single or two shots; 5 received placebo; per-sample allocation not given. Specimen acquisition occurred on day 63 following the initial vaccine or placebo injection. The method was immunoSEQ multiplex PCR; TCRdb's version includes in-frame clones alone and lacks a portion of them. The table includes approximately 420,000 clones, approximately 90% detected once. The V gene lost 1 base and the J gene lost 6 bases, with 18 bases spanning the gap. The CDR3 is 16 residues long. CDR1 and CDR2 (germline): SEHNR, FQNEAQ (reference sequence).

This chain uses TRBV7-9 with TRBJ1-1, with D hard to call. The sequence was obtained from a person between 18 and 65 years old who received the Ad26.COV2.S COVID-19 vaccine or a placebo. The sequencing used peripheral blood, collected in a trial of Ad26.COV2.S vaccine versus placebo. The CDR3 is CASSLVLSSRGAEAFF. The DNA of the CDR3 is TGTGCCAGCAGCTTAGTGTTGTCCTCCCGAGGCGCTGAAGCTTTCTTT.